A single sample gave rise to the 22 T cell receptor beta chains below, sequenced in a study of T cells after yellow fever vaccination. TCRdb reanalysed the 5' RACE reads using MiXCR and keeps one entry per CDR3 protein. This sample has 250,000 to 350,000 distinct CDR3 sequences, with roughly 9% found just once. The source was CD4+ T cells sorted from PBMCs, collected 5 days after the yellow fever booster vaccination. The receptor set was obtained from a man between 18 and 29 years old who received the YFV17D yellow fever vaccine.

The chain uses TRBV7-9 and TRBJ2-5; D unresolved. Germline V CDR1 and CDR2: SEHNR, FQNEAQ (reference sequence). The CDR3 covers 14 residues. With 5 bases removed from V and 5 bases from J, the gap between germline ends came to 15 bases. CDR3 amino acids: CASSPRSLAETQYF. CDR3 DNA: TGTGCCAGCAGCCCGAGGTCCTTGGCGGAGACCCAGTACTTC.

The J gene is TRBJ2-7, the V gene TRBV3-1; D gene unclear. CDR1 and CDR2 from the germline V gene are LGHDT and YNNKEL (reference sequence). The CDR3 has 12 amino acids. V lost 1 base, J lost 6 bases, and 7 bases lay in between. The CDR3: CASSQVKTEQYF. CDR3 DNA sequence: TGTGCCAGCAGCCAAGTAAAGACCGAGCAGTACTTC.

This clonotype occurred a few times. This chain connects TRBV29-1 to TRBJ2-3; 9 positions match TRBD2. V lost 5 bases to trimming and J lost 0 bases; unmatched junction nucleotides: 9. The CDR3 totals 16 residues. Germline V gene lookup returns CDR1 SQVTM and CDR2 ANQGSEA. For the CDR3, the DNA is TGCAGCGTTTCAATAGCGGGGGCCCCTAGCACAGATACGCAGTATTTT. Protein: CSVSIAGAPSTDTQYF.

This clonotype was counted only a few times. The DNA of the CDR3 is TGCAGTGCCGGGCAGGGGGGGGGAAACACCATATATTTT. It is translated as CSAGQGGGNTIYF. The chain combines TRBV20-1 with TRBJ1-3; the match to TRBD1 covers 7 bases. J lost 4 bases, V lost 6 bases, and 6 bases had no gene match. The CDR3 is 13 amino acids. Germline V CDR1 and CDR2: DFQATT, SNEGSKA (reference sequence).

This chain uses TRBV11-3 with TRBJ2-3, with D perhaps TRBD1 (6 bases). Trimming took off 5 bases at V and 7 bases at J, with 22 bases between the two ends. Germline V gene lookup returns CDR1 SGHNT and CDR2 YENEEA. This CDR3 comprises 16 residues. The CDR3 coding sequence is TGTGCCAGCAGCCCAGGGGACACACGCTCGGCAAATACGCAGTATTTT. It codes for CASSPGDTRSANTQYF.

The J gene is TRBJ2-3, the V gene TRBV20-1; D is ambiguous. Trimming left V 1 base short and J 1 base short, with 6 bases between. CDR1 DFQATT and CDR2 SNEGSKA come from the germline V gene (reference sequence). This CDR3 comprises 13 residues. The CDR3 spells CSARVRGTDTQYF. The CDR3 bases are TGCAGTGCTAGAGTAAGGGGCACAGATACGCAGTATTTT.

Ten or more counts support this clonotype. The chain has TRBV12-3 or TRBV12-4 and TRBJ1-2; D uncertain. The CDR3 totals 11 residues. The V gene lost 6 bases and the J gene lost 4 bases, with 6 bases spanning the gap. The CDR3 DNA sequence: TGTGCCAGCAGCCAGTCCTATGGCTACACCTTC. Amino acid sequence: CASSQSYGYTF.

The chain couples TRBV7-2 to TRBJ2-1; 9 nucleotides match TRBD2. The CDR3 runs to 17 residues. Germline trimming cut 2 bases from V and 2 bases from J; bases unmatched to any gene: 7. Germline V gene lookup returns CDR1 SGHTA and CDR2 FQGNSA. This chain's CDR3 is CASSLMIAGAAYNEQFF. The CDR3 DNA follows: TGTGCCAGCAGCTTAATGATAGCGGGGGCCGCCTACAATGAGCAGTTCTTC.

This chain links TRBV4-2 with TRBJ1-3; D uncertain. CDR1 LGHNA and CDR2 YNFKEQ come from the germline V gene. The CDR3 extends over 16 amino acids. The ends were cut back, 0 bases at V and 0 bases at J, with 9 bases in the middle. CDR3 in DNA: TGTGCCAGCAGCCAAGAGGTGCGGTTCTCTGGAAACACCATATATTTT. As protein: CASSQEVRFSGNTIYF.

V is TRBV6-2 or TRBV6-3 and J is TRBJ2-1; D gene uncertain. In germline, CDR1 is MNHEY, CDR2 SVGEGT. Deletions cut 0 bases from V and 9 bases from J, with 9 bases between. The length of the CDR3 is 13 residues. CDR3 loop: CASSYSTPPEQFF. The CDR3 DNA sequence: TGTGCCAGCAGTTACTCGACCCCCCCTGAGCAGTTCTTC.

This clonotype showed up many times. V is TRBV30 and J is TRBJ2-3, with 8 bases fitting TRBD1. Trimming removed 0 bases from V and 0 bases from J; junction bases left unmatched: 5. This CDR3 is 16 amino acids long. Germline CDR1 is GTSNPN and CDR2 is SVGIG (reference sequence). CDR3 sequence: CAWSVLGQGSTDTQYF. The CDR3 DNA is TGTGCCTGGAGTGTACTCGGACAGGGCAGCACAGATACGCAGTATTTT.

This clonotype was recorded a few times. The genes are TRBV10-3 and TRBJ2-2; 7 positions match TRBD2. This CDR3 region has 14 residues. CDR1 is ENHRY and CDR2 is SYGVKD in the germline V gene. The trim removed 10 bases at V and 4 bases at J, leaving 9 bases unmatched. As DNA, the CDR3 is TGTGCCACTGGAGACAAGCGGGGCACCGGGGAGCTGTTTTTT. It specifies CATGDKRGTGELFF.

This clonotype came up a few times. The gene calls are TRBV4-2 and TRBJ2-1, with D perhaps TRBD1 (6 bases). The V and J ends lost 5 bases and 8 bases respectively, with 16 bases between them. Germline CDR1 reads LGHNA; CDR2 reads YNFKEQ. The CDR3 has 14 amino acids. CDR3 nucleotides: TGTGCCAGCAGCATTCCAACAGGGCCACATGAGCAGTTCTTC. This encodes CASSIPTGPHEQFF.

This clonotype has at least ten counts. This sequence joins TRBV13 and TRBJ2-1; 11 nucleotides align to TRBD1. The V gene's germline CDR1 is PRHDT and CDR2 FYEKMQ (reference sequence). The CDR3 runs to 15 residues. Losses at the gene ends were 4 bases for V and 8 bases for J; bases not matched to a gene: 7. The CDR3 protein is CASSSRTGGIDEQFF. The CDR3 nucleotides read TGTGCCAGCAGCTCCCGGACAGGGGGCATCGATGAGCAGTTCTTC.

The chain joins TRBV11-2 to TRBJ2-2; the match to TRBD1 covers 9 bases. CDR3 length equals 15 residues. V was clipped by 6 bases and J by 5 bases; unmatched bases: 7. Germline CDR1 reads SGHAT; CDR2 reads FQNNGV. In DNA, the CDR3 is TGTGCCAGCAGACCGCCGGGACAGGGAACCGGGGAGCTGTTTTTT. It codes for CASRPPGQGTGELFF.

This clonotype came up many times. The CDR3 DNA sequence: TGTGCCAGCAGTCCACATCGACAGGGGGATAACTATGGCTACACCTTC. Its translation: CASSPHRQGDNYGYTF. The chain combines TRBV12-3 or TRBV12-4 with TRBJ1-2; TRBD1 matches 9 bases. The CDR3 has 16 residues. V shed 5 bases, J shed 1 base, and the junction held 8 bases outside the gene matches.

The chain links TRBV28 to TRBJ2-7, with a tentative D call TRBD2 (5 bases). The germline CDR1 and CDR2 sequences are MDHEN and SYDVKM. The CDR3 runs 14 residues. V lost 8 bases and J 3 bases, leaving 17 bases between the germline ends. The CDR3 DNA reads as TGTGCCAGCGGGTCGGCGGGTCGGGACTACGAGCAGTACGTC. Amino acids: CASGSAGRDYEQYV.

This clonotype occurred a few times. CDR3 sequence reads: CASSLAPGGAGEKLFF. In DNA form, the CDR3 reads TGCGCCAGCAGCTTGGCCCCAGGGGGCGCGGGTGAAAAACTGTTTTTT. The chain has TRBV5-1 and TRBJ1-4, with TRBD1 matching 8 bases. The junction had 8 bases not matched to a gene; V was cut back by 0 bases and J by 7 bases. The germline V gene encodes CDR1 SGHRS and CDR2 YFSETQ. The CDR3 has 16 amino acids.

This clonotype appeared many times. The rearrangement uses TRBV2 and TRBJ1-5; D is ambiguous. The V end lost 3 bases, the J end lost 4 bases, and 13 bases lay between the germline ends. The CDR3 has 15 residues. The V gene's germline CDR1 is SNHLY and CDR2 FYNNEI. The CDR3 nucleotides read TGTGCCAGCAGTGAGGGCGCACAGCCGAATCAGCCCCAGCATTTT. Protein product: CASSEGAQPNQPQHF.

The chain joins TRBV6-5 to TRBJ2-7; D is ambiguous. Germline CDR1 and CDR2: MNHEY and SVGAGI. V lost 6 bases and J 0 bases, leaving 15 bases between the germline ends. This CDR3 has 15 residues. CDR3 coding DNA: TGTGCCAGCAGACAAGACCTGTCGGGCTCCTACGAGCAGTACTTC. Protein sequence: CASRQDLSGSYEQYF.

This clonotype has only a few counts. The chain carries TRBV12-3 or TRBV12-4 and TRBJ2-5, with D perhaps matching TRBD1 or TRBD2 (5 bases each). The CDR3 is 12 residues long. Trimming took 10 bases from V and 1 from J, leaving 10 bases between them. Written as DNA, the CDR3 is TGTGCCACCGGGACGGGCCAAGAGACCCAGTACTTC. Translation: CATGTGQETQYF.

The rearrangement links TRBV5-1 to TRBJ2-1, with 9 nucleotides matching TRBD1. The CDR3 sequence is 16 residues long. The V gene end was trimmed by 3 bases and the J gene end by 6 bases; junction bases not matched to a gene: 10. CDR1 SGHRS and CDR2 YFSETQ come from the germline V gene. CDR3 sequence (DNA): TGCGCCAGCAGCTCGGGACAGGGTGTAACGTTCAATGAGCAGTTCTTC. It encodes CASSSGQGVTFNEQFF.